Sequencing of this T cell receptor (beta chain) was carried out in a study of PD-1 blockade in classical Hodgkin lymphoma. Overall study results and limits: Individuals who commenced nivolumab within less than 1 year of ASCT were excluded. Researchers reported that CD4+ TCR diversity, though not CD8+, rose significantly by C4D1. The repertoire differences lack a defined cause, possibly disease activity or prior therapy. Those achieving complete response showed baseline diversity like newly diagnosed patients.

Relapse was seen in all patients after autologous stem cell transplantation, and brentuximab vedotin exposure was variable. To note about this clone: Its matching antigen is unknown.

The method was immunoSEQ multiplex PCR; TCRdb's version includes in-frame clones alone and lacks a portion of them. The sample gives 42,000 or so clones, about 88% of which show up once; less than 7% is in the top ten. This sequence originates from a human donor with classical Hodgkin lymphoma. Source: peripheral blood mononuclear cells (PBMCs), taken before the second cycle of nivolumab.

As DNA, the CDR3 is TGTGCCAGCAGCCAAGATGTAGGGGGTCGATTCACCGGGGAGCTGTTTTTT. Amino acid sequence: CASSQDVGGRFTGELFF. V and J are TRBV4-2 and TRBJ2-2, with D perhaps matching TRBD1 (6 bases). V was shortened by 0 bases and J by 4 bases, with 15 bases between the two germline ends. Germline CDR1 and CDR2: LGHNA and YNFKEQ. The CDR3 runs 17 residues.